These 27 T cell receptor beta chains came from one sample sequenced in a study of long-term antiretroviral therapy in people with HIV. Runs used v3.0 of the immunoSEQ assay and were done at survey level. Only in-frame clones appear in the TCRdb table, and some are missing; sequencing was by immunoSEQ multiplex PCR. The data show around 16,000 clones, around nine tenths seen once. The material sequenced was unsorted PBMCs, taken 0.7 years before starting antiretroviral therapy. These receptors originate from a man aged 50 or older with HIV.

The DNA of the CDR3 is TGTGCCAGCAGTTCTAGACAGGGGTCTACCTACAATGAGCAGTTCTTC. Translating gives CASSSRQGSTYNEQFF. The rearrangement uses TRBV6-6 and TRBJ2-1; 8 bases line up with TRBD1. The CDR3 extends over 16 amino acids. CDR1 is MNHNY, CDR2 SVGAGI, per germline (reference sequence). J was trimmed by 2 bases and V by 4 bases; bases with no gene match: 7.

The CDR3 DNA reads as TGTGCCAGCAGCTTTCGGACTAGCTACGAGCAGTACTTC. It codes for CASSFRTSYEQYF. The V call is TRBV11-3, the J call TRBJ2-7; 7 nucleotides agree with TRBD2. This CDR3 is built from 13 residues. J gave up 3 bases and V 3 bases, and 2 bases lay outside the gene matches. Germline assignment: CDR1 SGHNT and CDR2 YENEEA.

The CDR3 DNA is TGTGCCAGCAGCGCCAACATAAACCTCCGGGACGGATTATATGGCTACACCTTC. This encodes CASSANINLRDGLYGYTF. The chain has TRBV9 and TRBJ1-2; possibly TRBD1 for D (5 bases). Germline lookup yields CDR1 SGDLS and CDR2 YYNGEE. CDR3 size: 18 residues. With 3 bases removed from V and 5 bases from J, the gap between germline ends came to 26 bases.

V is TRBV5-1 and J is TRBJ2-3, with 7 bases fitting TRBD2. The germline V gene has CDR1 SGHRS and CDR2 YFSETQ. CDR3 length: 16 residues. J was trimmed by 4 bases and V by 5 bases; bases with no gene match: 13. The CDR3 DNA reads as TGCGCCAGCAGTGCCTCTAGCGGATGGGGGGCAGATACGCAGTATTTT. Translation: CASSASSGWGADTQYF.

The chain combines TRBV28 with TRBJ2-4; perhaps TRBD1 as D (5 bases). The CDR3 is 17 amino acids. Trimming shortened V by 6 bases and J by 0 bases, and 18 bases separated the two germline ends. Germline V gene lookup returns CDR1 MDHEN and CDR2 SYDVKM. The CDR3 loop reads CASRTFVTELAKNIQYF. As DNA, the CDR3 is TGTGCCAGCAGAACCTTTGTGACAGAATTAGCCAAAAACATTCAGTACTTC.

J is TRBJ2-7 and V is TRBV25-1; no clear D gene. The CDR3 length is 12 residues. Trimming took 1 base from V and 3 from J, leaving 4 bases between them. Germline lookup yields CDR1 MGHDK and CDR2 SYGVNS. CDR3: CASSESYYEQYF. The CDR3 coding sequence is TGTGCCAGCAGTGAATCATACTACGAGCAGTACTTC.

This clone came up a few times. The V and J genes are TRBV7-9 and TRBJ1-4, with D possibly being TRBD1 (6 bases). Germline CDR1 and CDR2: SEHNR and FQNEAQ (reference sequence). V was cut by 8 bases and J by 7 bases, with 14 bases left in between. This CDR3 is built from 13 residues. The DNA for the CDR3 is TGTGCCAGCGGGGGCCTACAGGGTGAAAAACTGTTTTTT. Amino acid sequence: CASGGLQGEKLFF.

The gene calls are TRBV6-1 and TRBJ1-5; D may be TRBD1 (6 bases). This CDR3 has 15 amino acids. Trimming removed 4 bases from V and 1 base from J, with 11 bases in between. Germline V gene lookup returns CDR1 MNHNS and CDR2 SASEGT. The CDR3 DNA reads TGTGCCAGCAGTGCGAAAGGGGGGAGCAATCAGCCCCAGCATTTT. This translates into CASSAKGGSNQPQHF.

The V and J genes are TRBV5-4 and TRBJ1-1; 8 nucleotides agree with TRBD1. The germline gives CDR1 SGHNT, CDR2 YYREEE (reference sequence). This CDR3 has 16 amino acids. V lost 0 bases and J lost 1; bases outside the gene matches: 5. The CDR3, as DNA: TGTGCCAGCAGCTTGGGTGGGGACAGGAGGAACACTGAAGCTTTCTTT. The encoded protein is CASSLGGDRRNTEAFF. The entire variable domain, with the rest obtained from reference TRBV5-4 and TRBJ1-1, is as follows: ETGVTQSPTHLIKTRGQQVTLRCSSQSGHNTVSWYQQALGQGPQFIFQYYREEENGRGNFPPRFSGLQFPNYSSELNVNALELDDSALYLCASSLGGDRRNTEAFFGQGTRLTVV.

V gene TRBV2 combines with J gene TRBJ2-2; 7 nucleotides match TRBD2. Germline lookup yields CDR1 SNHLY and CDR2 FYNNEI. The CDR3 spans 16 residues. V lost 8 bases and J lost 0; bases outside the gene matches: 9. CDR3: CASLGLGGANTGELFF. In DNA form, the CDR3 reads TGTGCCAGCTTGGGGCTGGGGGGGGCGAACACCGGGGAGCTGTTTTTT.

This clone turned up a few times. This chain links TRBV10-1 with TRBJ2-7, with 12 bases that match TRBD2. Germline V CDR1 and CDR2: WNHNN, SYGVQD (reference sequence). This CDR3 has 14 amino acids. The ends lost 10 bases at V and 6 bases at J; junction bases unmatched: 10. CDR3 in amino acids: CATKGLAGLLEQYF. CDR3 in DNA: TGCGCCACCAAAGGACTAGCGGGGCTCCTCGAGCAGTACTTC.

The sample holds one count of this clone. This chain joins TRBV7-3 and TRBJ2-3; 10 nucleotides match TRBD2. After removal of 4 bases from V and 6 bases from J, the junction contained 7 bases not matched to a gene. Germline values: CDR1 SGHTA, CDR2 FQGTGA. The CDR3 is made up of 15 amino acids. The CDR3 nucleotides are TGTGCCAGCAGCTCCCTAGCGGGAGAAGGGGATACGCAGTATTTT. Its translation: CASSSLAGEGDTQYF.

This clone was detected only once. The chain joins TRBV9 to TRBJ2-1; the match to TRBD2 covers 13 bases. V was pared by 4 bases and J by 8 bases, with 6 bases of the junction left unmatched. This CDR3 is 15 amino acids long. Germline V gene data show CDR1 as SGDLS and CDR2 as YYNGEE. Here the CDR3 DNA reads TGTGCCAGCAGCCCGGGGACTAGCGGGGTCCATGAGCAGTTCTTC. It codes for CASSPGTSGVHEQFF.

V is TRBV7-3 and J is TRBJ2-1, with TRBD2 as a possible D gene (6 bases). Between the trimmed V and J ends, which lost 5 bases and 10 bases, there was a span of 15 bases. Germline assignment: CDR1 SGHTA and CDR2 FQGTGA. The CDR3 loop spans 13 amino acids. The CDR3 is CASSPGTSSEQFF. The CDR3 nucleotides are TGTGCCAGCAGCCCCGGGACTTCGTCAGAGCAGTTCTTC.

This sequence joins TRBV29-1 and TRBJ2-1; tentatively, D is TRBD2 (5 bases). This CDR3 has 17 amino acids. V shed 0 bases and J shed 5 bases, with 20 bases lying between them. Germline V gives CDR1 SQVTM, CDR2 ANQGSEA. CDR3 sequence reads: CSVEDAPPRVQNNEQFF. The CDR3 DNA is TGCAGCGTTGAAGATGCCCCCCCGCGGGTCCAAAACAATGAGCAGTTCTTC.

The CDR3 here is CASSSGGMMGGNEQFF. The CDR3 DNA sequence: TGTGCCAGCAGCTCGGGGGGGATGATGGGAGGGAATGAGCAGTTCTTC. V usage is TRBV5-4 and J usage is TRBJ2-1; 8 bases are shared with TRBD2. Losses at the gene ends were 3 bases for V and 7 bases for J; bases not matched to a gene: 12. CDR1 is SGHNT and CDR2 is YYREEE in the germline V gene (reference sequence). The CDR3 contains 16 residues.

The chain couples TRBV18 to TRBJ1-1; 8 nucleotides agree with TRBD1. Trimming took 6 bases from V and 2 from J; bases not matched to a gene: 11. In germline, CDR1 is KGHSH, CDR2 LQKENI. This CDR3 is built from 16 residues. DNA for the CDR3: TGTGCCAGCTCTCCGAGGACAGGGTTACTAAACACTGAAGCTTTCTTT. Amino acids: CASSPRTGLLNTEAFF.

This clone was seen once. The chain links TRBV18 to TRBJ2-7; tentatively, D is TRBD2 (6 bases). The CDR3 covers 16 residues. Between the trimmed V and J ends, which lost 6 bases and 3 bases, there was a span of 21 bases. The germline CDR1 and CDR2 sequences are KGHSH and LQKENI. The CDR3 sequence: CASSRGQRTGSYEQYF. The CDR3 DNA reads TGTGCCAGCTCCCGCGGTCAGCGGACCGGGAGCTACGAGCAGTACTTC.

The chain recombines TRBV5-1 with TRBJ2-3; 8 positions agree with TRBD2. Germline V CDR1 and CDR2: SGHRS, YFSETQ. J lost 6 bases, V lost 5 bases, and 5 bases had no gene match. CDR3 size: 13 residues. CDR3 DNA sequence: TGCGCCAGCAGTTTAGCGGGGAGGGATACGCAGTATTTT. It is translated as CASSLAGRDTQYF.

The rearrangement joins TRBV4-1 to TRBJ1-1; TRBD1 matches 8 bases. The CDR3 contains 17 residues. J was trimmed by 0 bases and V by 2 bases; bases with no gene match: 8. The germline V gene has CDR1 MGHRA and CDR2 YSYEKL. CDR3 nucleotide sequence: TGCGCCAGCAGCCAACGTGGACAGGGTAGGATGAACACTGAAGCTTTCTTT. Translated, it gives CASSQRGQGRMNTEAFF.

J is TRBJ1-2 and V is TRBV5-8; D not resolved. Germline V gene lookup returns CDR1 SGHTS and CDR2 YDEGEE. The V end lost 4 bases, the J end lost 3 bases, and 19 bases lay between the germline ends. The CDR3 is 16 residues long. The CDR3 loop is CASSRGLLLGYYGYTF. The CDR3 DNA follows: TGTGCCAGCAGCCGAGGGCTCCTACTCGGTTACTATGGCTACACCTTC.

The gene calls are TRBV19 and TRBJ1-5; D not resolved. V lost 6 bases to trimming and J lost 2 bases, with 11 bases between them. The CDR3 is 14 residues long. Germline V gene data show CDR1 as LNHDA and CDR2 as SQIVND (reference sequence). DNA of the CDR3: TGTGCCAGTAGGGGCATTTCGGGCAATCAGCCCCAGCATTTT. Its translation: CASRGISGNQPQHF.

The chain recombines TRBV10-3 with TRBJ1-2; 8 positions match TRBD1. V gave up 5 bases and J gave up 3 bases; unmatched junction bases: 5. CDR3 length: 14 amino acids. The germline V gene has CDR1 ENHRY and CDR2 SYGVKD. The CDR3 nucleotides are TGTGCCATCAGTTGGACAGGGAAGGACTATGGCTACACCTTC. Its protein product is CAISWTGKDYGYTF.

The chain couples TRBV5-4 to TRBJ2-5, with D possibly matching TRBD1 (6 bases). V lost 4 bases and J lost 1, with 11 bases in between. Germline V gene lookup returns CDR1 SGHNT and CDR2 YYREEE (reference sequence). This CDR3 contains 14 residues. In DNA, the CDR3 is TGTGCCAGCAGCCAAGGACAGACCCAAGAGACCCAGTACTTC. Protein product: CASSQGQTQETQYF.

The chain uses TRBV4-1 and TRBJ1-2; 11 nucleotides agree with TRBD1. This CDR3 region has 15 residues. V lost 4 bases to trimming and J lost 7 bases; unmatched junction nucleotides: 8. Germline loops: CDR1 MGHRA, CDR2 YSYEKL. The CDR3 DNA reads TGCGCCAGCAGCCTATGGACAGGGGGCATAGGTGGCTACACCTTC. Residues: CASSLWTGGIGGYTF.

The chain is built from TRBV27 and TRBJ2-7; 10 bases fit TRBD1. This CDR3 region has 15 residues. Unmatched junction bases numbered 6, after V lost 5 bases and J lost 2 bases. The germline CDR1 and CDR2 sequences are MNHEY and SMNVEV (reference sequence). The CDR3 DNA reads TGTGCCAGCAGTCGATTCGGACAGGGGGCCTACGAGCAGTACTTC. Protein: CASSRFGQGAYEQYF.

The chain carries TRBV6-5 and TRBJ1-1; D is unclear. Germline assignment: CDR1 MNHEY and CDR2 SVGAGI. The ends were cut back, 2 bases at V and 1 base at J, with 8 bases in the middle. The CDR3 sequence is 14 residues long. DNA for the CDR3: TGTGCCAGCAGTTACCGGGCCCCGAACACTGAAGCTTTCTTT. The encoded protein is CASSYRAPNTEAFF.